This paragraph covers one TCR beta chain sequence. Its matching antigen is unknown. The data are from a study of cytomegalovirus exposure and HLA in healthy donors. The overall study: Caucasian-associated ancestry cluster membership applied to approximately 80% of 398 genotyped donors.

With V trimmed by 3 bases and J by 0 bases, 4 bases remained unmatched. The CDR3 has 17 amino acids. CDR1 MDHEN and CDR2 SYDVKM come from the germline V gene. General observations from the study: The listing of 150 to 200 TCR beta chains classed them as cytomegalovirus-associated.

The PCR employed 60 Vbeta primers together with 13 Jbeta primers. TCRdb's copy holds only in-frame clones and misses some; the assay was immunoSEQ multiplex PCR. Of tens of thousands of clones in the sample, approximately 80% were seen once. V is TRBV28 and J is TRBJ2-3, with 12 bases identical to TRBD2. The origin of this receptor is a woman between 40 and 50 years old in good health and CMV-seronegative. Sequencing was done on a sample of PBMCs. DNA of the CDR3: TGTGCCAGCAGTTTCGGACTAGCGGGAACTAGCACAGATACGCAGTATTTT. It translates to CASSFGLAGTSTDTQYF.